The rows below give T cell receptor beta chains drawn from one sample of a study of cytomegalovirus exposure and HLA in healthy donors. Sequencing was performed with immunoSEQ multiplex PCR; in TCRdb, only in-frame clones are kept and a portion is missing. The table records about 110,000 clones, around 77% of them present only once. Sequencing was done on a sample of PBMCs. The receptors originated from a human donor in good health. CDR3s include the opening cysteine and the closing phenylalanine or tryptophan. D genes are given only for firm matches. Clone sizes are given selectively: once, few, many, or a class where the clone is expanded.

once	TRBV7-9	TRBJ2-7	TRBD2	TGTGCCAGCAGCTTAACCGGGAGGAACGAGCAGTACTTC	CASSLTGRNEQYF
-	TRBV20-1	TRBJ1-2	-	TGCAGTGCTAGGGGGCTAGGGACACACACCTTC	CSARGLGTHTF
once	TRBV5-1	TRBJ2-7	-	TGCGCCAGCAGCTTGGATAGATCCTACGAGCAGTACTTC	CASSLDRSYEQYF
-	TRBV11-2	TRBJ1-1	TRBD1	TGTGCCAGCAGCTTGCAGGGGGAGGATGAAGCTTTCTTT	CASSLQGEDEAFF
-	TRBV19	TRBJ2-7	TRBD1	TGTGCCAGTAGTAGGACAGGGACCATCTTGGTATACGAGCAGTACTTC	CASSRTGTILVYEQYF
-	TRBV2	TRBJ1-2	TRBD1	TGTGCCAGCATAGGACAGGGAAAAGGCTATGGCTACACCTTC	CASIGQGKGYGYTF
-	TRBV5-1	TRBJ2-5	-	TGCGCCAGCAGCTTGGCGCGGGGTAGCGCGGAGACCCAGTACTTC	CASSLARGSAETQYF
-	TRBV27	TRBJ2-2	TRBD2	TGTGCCAGCCATACTACCGGGACTAGCGGGAGGGCTTTAACCGGGGTGCTGTTTTTT	CASHTTGTSGRALTGVLFF
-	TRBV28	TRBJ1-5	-	TGTGCCAGCAGTTTATCTCTTTTAGATAGCAATCAGCCCCAGCATTTT	CASSLSLLDSNQPQHF
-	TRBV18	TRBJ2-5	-	TGTGCCAGCTCACCACTTGGCGGACAAGAGACCCAGTACTTC	CASSPLGGQETQYF
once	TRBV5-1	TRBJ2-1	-	TGCGCCAGCAGCTTGGACCGGAGCTCCTACAATGAGCAGTTCTTC	CASSLDRSSYNEQFF
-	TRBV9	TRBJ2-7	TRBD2	TGTGCCAGCAGCGTAGCTACGACTAGCGGATACGAGCAGTACTTC	CASSVATTSGYEQYF
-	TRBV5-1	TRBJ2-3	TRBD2	TGCGCCAGCAGCTCCTTCGCTAGCGGGAGCTACGGCTCAGATACGCAGTATTTT	CASSSFASGSYGSDTQYF
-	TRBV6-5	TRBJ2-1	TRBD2	TGTGCCAGCAGTTACTCAAGCGGGGACCCGTACAATGAGCAGTTCTTC	CASSYSSGDPYNEQFF
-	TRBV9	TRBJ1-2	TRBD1	TGTGCCAGCAGCGGACCGGGACAGGGAAGGTTCTATGGCTACACCTTC	CASSGPGQGRFYGYTF
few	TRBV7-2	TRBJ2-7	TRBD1	TGTGCCAGCAGCTTACAGGGGGCGGCGGCCTACGAGCAGTACTTC	CASSLQGAAAYEQYF
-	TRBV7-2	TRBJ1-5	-	TGTGCCATATCCCAGGGGCCCTCTAGCAATCAGCCCCAGCATTTT	CAISQGPSSNQPQHF
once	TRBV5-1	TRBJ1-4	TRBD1	TGCGCCAGCAGAGGTGGAGGGGGCGCGGGTAATGAAAAACTGTTTTTT	CASRGGGGAGNEKLFF
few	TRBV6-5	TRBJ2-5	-	TGTGCCAGCAGTTACAGTTTGGGCAGGGCCCAAGAGACCCAGTACTTC	CASSYSLGRAQETQYF
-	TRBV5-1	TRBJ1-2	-	TGCGCCAGCAGCTCCACACGTGGCGCAGGGGCCGTTAACTATGGCTACACCTTC	CASSSTRGAGAVNYGYTF
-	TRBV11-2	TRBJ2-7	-	TGTGCCAGCAGGGGGGCGGCTAGTCGCGAGCAGTACTTC	CASRGAASREQYF
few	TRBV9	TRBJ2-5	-	TGTGCCAGCAGCGGACTAGGTGGGCAAGAGACCCAGTACTTC	CASSGLGGQETQYF
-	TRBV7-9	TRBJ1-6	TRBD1	TGTGCCAGCAGAATCCAGGGGGCAGAGAATTCACCCCTCCACTTT	CASRIQGAENSPLHF
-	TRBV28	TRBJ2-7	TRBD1	TGTGCCAGCAGCCTGACAGGGAGAGACGAGCAGTACTTC	CASSLTGRDEQYF
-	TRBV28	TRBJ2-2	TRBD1	TGTGCCAGCGCCGGGACAGAAACGAACACCGGGGAGCTGTTTTTT	CASAGTETNTGELFF
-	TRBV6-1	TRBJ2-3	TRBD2	TGTGCCAGCAAAGAGCGGGGGGACACAGATACGCAGTATTTT	CASKERGDTDTQYF